One and the same sample provided the 18 T cell receptor beta chains below, sequenced in a study of shared clonotypes between healthy human individuals. Only CD45RO-negative cells positively selected for CCR7 counted as naive CD8 cells, so terminally differentiated effector memory CD45RA+ cells were excluded. Sequencing used immunoSEQ multiplex PCR; TCRdb keeps in-frame clones, though not all of them. The top ten clones hold around 1.7% of a sample with roughly 2,000,000 clones, about 94% of them seen once. The sample taken for sequencing was naive CD8+ T cells from PBMCs. These receptors all come from a young man in good health. Some clones in this sample may be carry-over from other donors' samples.

The chain joins TRBV6-1 to TRBJ2-2; D gene ambiguous. Trimming shortened V by 8 bases and J by 3 bases, and 16 bases separated the two germline ends. The CDR3 runs to 15 residues. CDR1 is MNHNS, CDR2 SASEGT, per germline. The CDR3, as DNA: TGTGCCAGCCGAGAAGGATGGGGTGACACCGGGGAGCTGTTTTTT. Protein sequence: CASREGWGDTGELFF.

This chain connects TRBV28 to TRBJ2-7, with a weak D call TRBD1 (7 bases). Germline V gene sequence: CDR1 MDHEN, CDR2 SYDVKM. The CDR3 totals 15 residues. V lost 5 bases and J lost 5, with 19 bases in between. The CDR3 coding sequence is TGTGCCAGCAGTCCTCTTGGGGTCAGGGGGGACGAGCAGTACTTC. As protein: CASSPLGVRGDEQYF. The full variable domain, with the rest looked up from reference TRBV28 and TRBJ2-7, is DVKVTQSSRYLVKRTGEKVFLECVQDMDHENMFWYRQDPGLGLRLIYFSYDVKMKEKGDIPEGYSVSREKKERFSLILESASTNQTSMYLCASSPLGVRGDEQYFGPGTRLTVT.

The chain recombines TRBV27 with TRBJ1-6; weak D call: TRBD1 (6 bases). V lost 4 bases, J lost 7 bases, and 32 bases lay in between. Looked up from germline, CDR1 is MNHEY and CDR2 is SMNVEV (reference sequence). The CDR3 has 21 amino acids. The CDR3 loop is CASSSRTWGQGKSRGNSPLHF. The CDR3 region has the DNA TGTGCCAGCAGTTCACGGACGTGGGGGCAGGGAAAATCGCGGGGGAATTCACCCCTCCACTTT.

The chain links TRBV29-1 to TRBJ2-7, with 7 bases lining up with TRBD2. Looked up from germline, CDR1 is SQVTM and CDR2 is ANQGSEA. The CDR3 sequence is 15 residues long. J was trimmed by 3 bases and V by 7 bases; bases with no gene match: 15. The CDR3 reads CSGIRLWEGRYEQYF. The CDR3, as DNA: TGCAGCGGGATACGGTTGTGGGAGGGCCGCTACGAGCAGTACTTC.

The V gene is TRBV27, the J gene TRBJ2-3; TRBD2 aligns across 16 bases. The CDR3 has 18 amino acids. J was trimmed by 2 bases and V by 4 bases; bases with no gene match: 6. The germline V gene has CDR1 MNHEY and CDR2 SMNVEV (reference sequence). The CDR3 spells CASSWGLAGGKITDTQYF. CDR3 in DNA: TGTGCCAGCAGTTGGGGACTAGCGGGAGGGAAGATCACAGATACGCAGTATTTT.

This sequence joins TRBV19 and TRBJ1-3, with TRBD1 matching 7 bases. V dropped 5 bases and J dropped 0; count of bases not matched to a gene: 7. The CDR3 totals 16 residues. Looked up from germline, CDR1 is LNHDA and CDR2 is SQIVND (reference sequence). The chain's CDR3 is CASSPRQGISGNTIYF. The CDR3 coding sequence is TGTGCCAGTAGTCCCCGACAGGGAATCTCTGGAAACACCATATATTTT.

The chain uses TRBV7-2 and TRBJ2-7; 9 bases are a match to TRBD1. The trim removed 10 bases at V and 3 bases at J, leaving 10 bases unmatched. The germline V gene encodes CDR1 SGHTA and CDR2 FQGNSA. The CDR3 is 14 residues long. The CDR3 DNA reads TGTGCCACCTCCCTGGGGACAGGGTACTACGAGCAGTACTTC. Encoded protein: CATSLGTGYYEQYF.

The rearrangement links TRBV9 to TRBJ2-7; the match to TRBD1 covers 7 bases. The CDR3 has 18 amino acids. Germline CDR1 is SGDLS and CDR2 is YYNGEE. Trimming cost V 2 bases and J 6 bases; bases outside gene matches: 20. DNA for the CDR3: TGTGCCAGCAGCGTCAACCCCGGGACAGTATCTGCATCGGGCGAGCAGTACTTC. It translates to CASSVNPGTVSASGEQYF. Drawing the rest from reference TRBV9 and TRBJ2-7, the complete variable domain is DSGVTQTPKHLITATGQRVTLRCSPRSGDLSVYWYQQSLDQGLQFLIQYYNGEERAKGNILERFSAQQFPDLHSELNLSSLELGDSALYFCASSVNPGTVSASGEQYFGPGTRLTVT.

The sample holds a few counts of this clone. The sample holds other DNA sequences that translate to the same CDR3. The V and J genes are TRBV28 and TRBJ1-1; D possibly corresponds to TRBD1 (5 bases). V was clipped by 7 bases and J by 1 base, with 10 bases between them. Germline loops: CDR1 MDHEN, CDR2 SYDVKM. The CDR3 extends over 13 amino acids. The CDR3 bases are TGTGCCAGCACTCTTGGGGCGAACACTGAAGCTTTCTTT. The encoded protein is CASTLGANTEAFF.

This clone showed up just once. The same CDR3 can be traced to other DNA sequences in this sample. This CDR3 is CASSLGSGYSNQPQHF. The CDR3 coding sequence is TGTGCCAGCAGTTTAGGGTCAGGTTATAGCAATCAGCCCCAGCATTTT. The gene calls are TRBV27 and TRBJ1-5; D remains ambiguous. The germline V gene has CDR1 MNHEY and CDR2 SMNVEV (reference sequence). V gave up 2 bases and J gave up 0 bases, with 11 bases separating them. The CDR3 runs 16 residues.

This rearrangement joins TRBV29-1 to TRBJ1-4; D is undetermined. The germline V and J ends were trimmed by 0 bases and 8 bases, with 16 bases remaining between them. The length of the CDR3 is 15 residues. CDR1 is SQVTM, CDR2 ANQGSEA, per germline. The CDR3 region has the DNA TGCAGCGTTGAAGATTCGTTTGCCGTTCGCGAAAAACTGTTTTTT. This sequence encodes CSVEDSFAVREKLFF.

The chain has TRBV27 and TRBJ2-1; either TRBD1 or TRBD2 may supply D (5 bases each). V gave up 4 bases and J gave up 9 bases, with 7 bases separating them. Germline V lookup: CDR1 MNHEY, CDR2 SMNVEV (reference sequence). CDR3 length equals 11 residues. In nucleotides, the CDR3 is TGTGCCAGCAGTTGGGGACCTGAGCAGTTCTTC. Translating gives CASSWGPEQFF.

J is TRBJ2-5 and V is TRBV6-6; D possibly corresponds to TRBD2 (6 bases). Between the trimmed V and J ends, which lost 2 bases and 1 base, there was a span of 11 bases. The CDR3 contains 15 residues. The V gene's germline CDR1 is MNHNY and CDR2 SVGAGI (reference sequence). The CDR3: CASSYGRLFQETQYF. The CDR3 DNA sequence: TGTGCCAGCAGTTACGGGAGGCTTTTCCAAGAGACCCAGTACTTC.

V and J are TRBV7-9 and TRBJ2-7; D is undetermined. With 5 bases removed from V and 6 bases from J, the gap between germline ends came to 14 bases. This CDR3 is 13 amino acids long. Germline V CDR1 and CDR2: SEHNR, FQNEAQ (reference sequence). Here the CDR3 DNA reads TGTGCCAGCAGCCTCGATCGGTCCCGCGAGCAGTACTTC. It specifies CASSLDRSREQYF.

J is TRBJ2-7 and V is TRBV11-2; 9 nucleotides line up with TRBD2. The ends lost 1 base at V and 3 bases at J; junction bases unmatched: 7. This CDR3 region has 16 residues. The V gene's germline CDR1 is SGHAT and CDR2 FQNNGV. CDR3 DNA: TGTGCCAGCAGCTTAGTAAGGGCTAGCGGGAACTACGAGCAGTACTTC. The encoded protein is CASSLVRASGNYEQYF.

The J gene is TRBJ2-7, the V gene TRBV7-9; TRBD1 matches 10 bases. Trimming at V came to 5 bases and at J to 6 bases, leaving 10 bases not matched to a gene. The CDR3 is 15 residues long. In germline, CDR1 is SEHNR, CDR2 FQNEAQ (reference sequence). The CDR3 sequence is CASSPSDRGPLEQYF. CDR3 sequence (DNA): TGTGCCAGCAGCCCTAGCGACAGGGGGCCCCTCGAGCAGTACTTC.

The chain has TRBV14 and TRBJ2-1; D might be TRBD2 (5 bases). CDR3 size: 17 residues. Germline V gene data show CDR1 as SGHDN and CDR2 as FVKESK. V lost 2 bases and J 6 bases, leaving 20 bases between the germline ends. CDR3 in DNA: TGTGCCAGCAGCCAATTTATTTCTGAGGGTTTGGGCAATGAGCAGTTCTTC. Its protein product is CASSQFISEGLGNEQFF.

V is TRBV6-1 and J is TRBJ2-3; a weak D match, TRBD1 (5 bases). This CDR3 region has 13 residues. V gave up 3 bases and J gave up 3 bases, with 7 bases separating them. CDR1 and CDR2 (germline): MNHNS, SASEGT. The chain's CDR3 is CASSDRQTDTQYF. CDR3 sequence (DNA): TGTGCCAGCAGTGACCGACAGACAGATACGCAGTATTTT.